This record covers a single TCR beta chain. What antigen it recognizes has not been identified. No quality values exist for individual bases; no much larger clone is one base distant. The library was made by the immunoSEQ multiplex PCR assay. For the multiplex PCR, a mixture combining 60 forward primers for TCR Vbeta segments and 13 reverse primers for TCR Jbeta segments was used. The CDR3 region of rearranged TCR beta genes was amplified from genomic DNA with a multiplex PCR assay. The amplified TCR beta libraries were sequenced on the Illumina HiSeq System as 87-base-pair reads. From the authors' description of their analysis: In a later analysis, roughly 80 million unique TCR beta chains were counted across the 690 or so repertoires, and roughly 11 million of these chains were shared by at least two donors. Raw reads were error-corrected and collapsed into unique sequences with a nearest-neighbor algorithm that merged closely related sequences to remove PCR and sequencing errors. To assign V, D and J gene segments, CDR3 sequences were aligned to IMGT reference sequences. For a sequence to be retained, a match of at least six nucleotides was required to both a V gene segment and a J gene segment. Rearrangements were called productive when the CDR3 lacked stop codons and stayed in frame with V and J; all others were non-productive. CDR3 was defined according to IMGT convention as the region running from the second conserved V-encoded cysteine to the conserved J-encoded phenylalanine. The earlier analysis of 500 to 750 of the donors excluded any sequence lacking an unambiguous match to a single V gene segment. An earlier analysis of about 600 of the donors called V segments functional above 56.7% productive rearrangements and segregating when the between-donor standard deviation exceeded 5%. A statistical classification framework was built for diagnosing cytomegalovirus status from the catalog of TCR beta chain sequences. In a later analysis, TCR nucleotide sequences were compared against IMGT/GENE-DB human TR gene sequences so that V and J genes could be assigned. Using the TCRdist pipeline, a later analysis assigned CDR3 sequences along with most-parsimonious VDJ recombination scenarios. In a later analysis, every TCR beta chain was defined by the combination of its CDR3 amino acid sequence and its V-gene family, and reads without a unique V-gene family were dropped. As a way to deal with suspected cross-contamination and a sequencing artifact, a later analysis dropped over 550 nucleotide sequences that were highly shared and had low generation probability. A later analysis calculated a clonal expansion index for each public chain from normalized within-repertoire ranks of inferred template counts. A later analysis computed generation probabilities with a VDJ recombination model fitted to out-of-frame rearrangements, and checked the results against IGoR. In a later analysis, hypergeometric tests were used to score TCR-TCR, TCR-HLA and TCR-CMV co-occurrence, with a repertoire-size bias correction applied to TCR pairs. A later analysis estimated false discovery rates by permuting HLA or CMV assignments 20 times. In a later analysis, co-occurring TCRs were grouped with DBSCAN, and TCRdist sequence similarity was added when clustering was performed within HLA-allele-positive subsets. Repertoires with fewer than 30,000 or more than 120,000 public chains, plus five repertoires with anomalous nucleotide sharing, were excluded from co-occurrence clustering. TCRdb mirrors the immuneACCESS table, restricted to in-frame sequences. Some clones are absent from its copies; in checked studies, under half trace to an unresolved V gene, and the reason for the others is unknown. V and J calls and clone size are given by that table; D and trimming were obtained from the DNA. The sample has about 100,000 clones on record, roughly 80% of them singletons. The biggest ten clones account for around 2.1% of the sample.

In total, approximately 610 healthy bone marrow donors made up the cohort. At the time of sampling, every cohort member was nominally healthy, though immune exposures that went unrecorded were likely present. The donor was CMV seronegative and was included in the group of a few hundred seronegative cohort members. Every donor gave a peripheral blood sample, and the peripheral blood mononuclear cells from that sample were used for TCR beta sequencing. Genomic DNA was extracted from the blood cell samples with the Qiagen DNeasy Blood Extraction Kit. The data were taken from a study of cytomegalovirus exposure and HLA in healthy donors (dated by TCRdb to the late 2010s). Looking at the study overall: According to an earlier analysis of several hundred of the donors, about 179 million T cells yielded some 120 million unique TCR beta sequences and 276 Gb of sequence data. In a later genetic analysis, genome-wide SNP genotypes for 398 of the 666 donors were used, and that subset was treated as a discovery cohort. A separate validation cohort of about 110 different subjects was used in addition to the 666-subject first cohort. HLA typing covered class I and class II loci at four-digit resolution. To decide whether each TCR beta V gene segment behaved as functional or pseudogenic, an earlier analysis of approximately 600 of the donors relied on high-throughput TCR beta sequencing. Donor age, sex, ethnicity and CMV serostatus were compiled alongside the repertoire data. The study was designed to test whether signatures of past pathogen exposure could be identified by cataloging public T cell receptors. An early release covering roughly 640 HLA-typed donors comprised 250 to 350 gigabases of sequencing data and around 80 million unique TCR sequences. To predict cytomegalovirus infection status, the study brought together high-throughput TCR immunosequencing, statistical association of individual TCRs with disease status, and machine learning. The genetic ancestry cluster associated with self-reported Caucasian donors included 70% to 85% of the roughly 360 genotyped donors. Every repertoire in the discovery cohort had been generated on one and the same sequencing platform. A later analysis re-examined previously published TCR beta repertoires from more than 600 donors and added high-resolution HLA genotyping to investigate patterns of TCR occurrence. About 5 DR-DQ haplotypes were handled as single units for association and clustering, since linkage in the cohort was strong. The study used immunosequencing to profile the T cell repertoires of around 600 subjects and linked those repertoires to cytomegalovirus serostatus. The number of typed donors differed by locus: about 620-630 for A, B, C, DRB1 and DQB1; 522 for DQA1; 600 to 610 for DPA1; and some 430 for DPB1. The later analysis used no new phenotypic data to find candidate immune exposures, relying instead on TCR beta sequences and their occurrence across donors. Among 398 genotyped donors of the cohort, an average of approximately 230,000 unique TCR beta nucleotide sequences were sequenced per donor, around a sixth of them non-productive.

Paper-wide results and their limitations: In a later analysis, HLA-associated TCR beta chains showed more clonal expansion and lower generation probabilities than non-associated chains that were equally common. An association between a missense DCLRE1C variant and V-gene and J-gene trimming of TCR beta chains was found in a later genetic analysis and replicated in an independent cohort. Compared with the 666-donor mean, donors in an Asian-associated ancestry cluster had fewer N-insertions in productive TCRs, according to a later genetic analysis. CMV serostatus was the only immune exposure information available for the cohort. A later analysis reported that several top co-occurrence clusters appeared linked to parvovirus B19, influenza, CMV and Epstein-Barr virus. Assigning TCR associations to individual alleles was difficult when HLA alleles, especially DR and DQ, strongly co-occurred. Cytomegalovirus status was reported to be diagnosed by the classifier with high specificity and sensitivity in both the original and validation cohorts. Most TCR sequences were observed very rarely across donors, whereas some public TCRs were present in many individuals. The authors suggested that the approach could potentially be extended to other disease states and immunological phenotypes. A further reported finding was that TCR beta sequences accurately predicted the HLA-A and HLA-B alleles for most subjects in the first cohort. Sequencing depth was assumed to be roughly uniform across donors in the presence/absence analyses, though that assumption may not hold. According to a later analysis, most CMV-associated TCR beta chains appeared to be HLA-restricted, and the HLA associations seemed to be driven largely by CMV exposure. Because HLA typing was unavailable for some donors at each locus, only the typed subset was used in association tests. The study gave a list of 150 to 200 TCR beta chains associated with cytomegalovirus. In vitro tests confirmed that a few of the cytomegalovirus-associated TCR beta chains recognize cytomegalovirus antigens. In a later analysis, around 17,000 TCR beta sequences were associated with specific HLA alleles at a false discovery rate of 0.05. Correlated functional status among segregating V segments might be attributable to linkage disequilibrium, but an unknown experimental factor could not be ruled out. Only TCR beta chains were sequenced in this cohort, and the absence of alpha or paired-chain data limited detectable features. Because counts were too low, roughly 17 rarely observed V segments, including chromosome 9 orphons, were left out of the earlier analysis of over 550 of the donors. According to a later analysis, TCR association rates differed among HLA loci, with DRB1 alleles showing the most associated TCRs and HLA-C alleles showing the fewest. A cluster of highly shared sequence variants was judged likely to be a technical artifact of the sequencing pipeline. In an earlier analysis of 587 of the donors, most TCR beta V segments appeared in productive rearrangements about 90% or about 30% of the time, broadly matching IMGT annotations.

The source of this sequence is a man aged 25-40 years in good health and CMV-seronegative. Sequences were obtained from PBMCs.

The CDR3 region: CASSSWTGQETQYF. Read as DNA, the sequence is TGCGCCAGCAGCTCGTGGACAGGGCAAGAGACCCAGTACTTC. The V and J genes are TRBV5-1 and TRBJ2-5; TRBD1 matches 8 bases in the middle. Trimmed from V: 3 bases; trimmed from J: 2 bases; junction bases lacking a gene match: 3. From the germline V gene, CDR1 is SGHRS and CDR2 is YFSETQ. From the cysteine through the phenylalanine, the CDR3 covers 14 amino acids. Of all the DNA, just the CDR3 is kept, 42 bases in frame from base 1.